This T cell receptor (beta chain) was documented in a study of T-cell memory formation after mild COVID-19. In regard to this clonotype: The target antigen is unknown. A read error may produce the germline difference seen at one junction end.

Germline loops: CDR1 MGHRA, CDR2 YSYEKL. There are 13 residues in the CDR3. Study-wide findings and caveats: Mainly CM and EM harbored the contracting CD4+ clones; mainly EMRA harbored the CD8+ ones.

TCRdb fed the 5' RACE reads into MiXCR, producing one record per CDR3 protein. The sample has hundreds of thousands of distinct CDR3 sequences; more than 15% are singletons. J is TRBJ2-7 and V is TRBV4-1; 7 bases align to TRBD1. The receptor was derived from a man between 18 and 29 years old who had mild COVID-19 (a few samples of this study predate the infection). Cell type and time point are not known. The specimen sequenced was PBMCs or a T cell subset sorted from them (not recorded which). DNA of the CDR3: TGCGCCAGCAGCCAAGTACTCAGGGGACAGTTCCAATTC. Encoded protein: CASSQVLRGQFQF.